These 3 T cell receptor beta chains were all obtained from the same sample, sequenced in a study of T cell changes during pregnancy in multiple sclerosis. Profiled with immunoSEQ multiplex PCR; TCRdb holds only in-frame clones, not every one. The sample includes 25,000 to 40,000 clones, about nine tenths of them seen just once. This specimen was CD8+ T cells from peripheral blood mononuclear cells, taken in the second trimester of pregnancy. Receptors originate from a female donor in good health, enrolled as a control in a pregnancy study.

The chain combines TRBV29-1 with TRBJ1-2, with D possibly being TRBD1 (6 bases). V was clipped by 6 bases and J by 4 bases, with 21 bases between them. The CDR3 sequence is 15 residues long. Germline CDR1 SQVTM, CDR2 ANQGSEA. CDR3 in DNA: TGCAGCGTGCCGGGGGTCCGGGGGGCTGGCTATGGCTACACCTTC. Translating it yields CSVPGVRGAGYGYTF. Based on the CDR3 plus reference TRBV29-1 and TRBJ1-2, the full variable domain is SAVISQKPSRDICQRGTSLTIQCQVDSQVTMMFWYRQQPGQSLTLIATANQGSEATYESGFVIDKFPISRPNLTFSTLTVSNMSPEDSSIYLCSVPGVRGAGYGYTFGSGTRLTVV.

The chain links TRBV19 to TRBJ1-5; D possibly corresponds to TRBD1 (5 bases). The V and J ends lost 7 bases and 6 bases respectively, with 28 bases between them. In germline, CDR1 is LNHDA, CDR2 SQIVND (reference sequence). This CDR3 has 18 residues. The CDR3 is CASNGARIINSGVQPQHF. In DNA, the CDR3 is TGTGCCAGTAATGGGGCCAGAATAATAAATTCGGGTGTTCAGCCCCAGCATTTT. Supplemented by reference TRBV19 and TRBJ1-5, the full variable domain reads DGGITQSPKYLFRKEGQNVTLSCEQNLNHDAMYWYRQDPGQGLRLIYYSQIVNDFQKGDIAEGYSVSREKKESFPLTVTSAQKNPTAFYLCASNGARIINSGVQPQHFGDGTRLSIL.

This chain joins TRBV27 and TRBJ2-7; tentatively, D is TRBD1 (6 bases). V gave up 0 bases and J gave up 4 bases, with 10 bases separating them. The CDR3 is 14 residues long. Per the germline V gene, CDR1 is MNHEY and CDR2 is SMNVEV (reference sequence). The CDR3 bases are TGTGCCAGCAGTTTATCAATCAGGGGTTACGAGCAGTACTTC. Protein product: CASSLSIRGYEQYF.